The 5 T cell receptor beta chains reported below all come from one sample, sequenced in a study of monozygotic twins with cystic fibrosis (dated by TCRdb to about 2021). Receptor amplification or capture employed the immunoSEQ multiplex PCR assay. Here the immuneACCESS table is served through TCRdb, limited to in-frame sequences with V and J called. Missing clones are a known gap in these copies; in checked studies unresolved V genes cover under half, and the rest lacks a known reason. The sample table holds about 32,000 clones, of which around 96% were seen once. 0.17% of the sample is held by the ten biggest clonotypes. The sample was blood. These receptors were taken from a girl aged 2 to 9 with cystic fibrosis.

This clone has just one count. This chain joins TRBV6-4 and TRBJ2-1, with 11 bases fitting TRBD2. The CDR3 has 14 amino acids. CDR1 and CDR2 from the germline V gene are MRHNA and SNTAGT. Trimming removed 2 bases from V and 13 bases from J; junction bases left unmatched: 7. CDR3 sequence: CASSDLTSGSYQFF. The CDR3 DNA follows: TGTGCCAGCAGTGACCTCACTAGCGGGAGTTATCAGTTCTTC.

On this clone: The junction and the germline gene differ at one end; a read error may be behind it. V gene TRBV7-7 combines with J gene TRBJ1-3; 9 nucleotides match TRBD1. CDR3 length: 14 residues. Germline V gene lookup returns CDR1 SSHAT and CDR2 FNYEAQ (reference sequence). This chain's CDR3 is CASSSGQGGNTIYF. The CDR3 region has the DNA TGTGCTAGCAGCTCCGGACAGGGGGGAAACACCATATATTTT.

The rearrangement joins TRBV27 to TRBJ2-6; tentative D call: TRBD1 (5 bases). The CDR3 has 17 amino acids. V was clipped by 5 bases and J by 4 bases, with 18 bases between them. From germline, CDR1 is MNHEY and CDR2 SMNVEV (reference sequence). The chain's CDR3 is CASSPRTFVSGANVLTF. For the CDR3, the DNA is TGTGCCAGCAGTCCGCGGACATTCGTCTCCGGGGCCAACGTCCTGACTTTC.

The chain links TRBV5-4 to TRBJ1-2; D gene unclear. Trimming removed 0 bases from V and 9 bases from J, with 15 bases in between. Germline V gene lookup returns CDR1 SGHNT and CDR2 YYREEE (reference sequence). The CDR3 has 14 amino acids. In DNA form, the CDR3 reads TGTGCCAGCAGCTTGGGGGGTTCCTATCGTAGCTACACCTTC. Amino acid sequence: CASSLGGSYRSYTF.

CDR3 sequence reads: CASSLDRLAGADTQYF. In DNA form, the CDR3 reads TGTGCCAGCAGCTTAGATCGACTAGCGGGAGCAGATACGCAGTATTTT. The chain has TRBV11-2 and TRBJ2-3; 12 positions match TRBD2. J gave up 4 bases and V 0 bases, and 2 bases lay outside the gene matches. Germline CDR1 and CDR2: SGHAT and FQNNGV. This CDR3 has 16 residues.